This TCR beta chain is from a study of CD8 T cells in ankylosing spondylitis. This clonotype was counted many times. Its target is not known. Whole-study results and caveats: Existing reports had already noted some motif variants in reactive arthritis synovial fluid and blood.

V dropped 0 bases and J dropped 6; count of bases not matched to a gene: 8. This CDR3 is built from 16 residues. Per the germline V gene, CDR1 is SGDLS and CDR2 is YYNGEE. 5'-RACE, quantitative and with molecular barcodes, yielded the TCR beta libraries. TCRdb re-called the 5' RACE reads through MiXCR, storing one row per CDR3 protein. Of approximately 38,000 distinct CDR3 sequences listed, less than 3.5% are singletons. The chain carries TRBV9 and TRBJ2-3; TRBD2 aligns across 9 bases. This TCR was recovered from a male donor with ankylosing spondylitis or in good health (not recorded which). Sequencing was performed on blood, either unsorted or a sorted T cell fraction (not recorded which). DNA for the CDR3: TGTGCCAGCAGCGTAGTCGGCGGGAGGGCCTGGGATACGCAGTATTTT. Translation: CASSVVGGRAWDTQYF.